This passage covers 27 T cell receptor beta chains from one sample sequenced in a study of T cells after posttransplantation cyclophosphamide. Cyclophosphamide on days +3 and +4 followed busulfan-fludarabine conditioning and a marrow graft. Data came from immunoSEQ multiplex PCR; TCRdb stores just in-frame clones and leaves some out. Of under 20,000 clones in the sample, around 70% are singletons; the top ten hold 25% to 35%. This specimen consisted of PBMCs, obtained after an allogeneic stem cell transplant with post-transplant cyclophosphamide. Receptors originate from a male patient younger than 45 who received an allogeneic stem cell transplant from a related donor, was CMV-positive, and had acute GVHD only. Among the T cells, some may be from the graft donor.

This chain connects TRBV6-5 to TRBJ1-6, with D possibly TRBD1 on 6 matching bases. Trimming removed 0 bases from V and 10 bases from J, with 10 bases in between. This CDR3 is 14 amino acids long. Germline values: CDR1 MNHEY, CDR2 SVGAGI. The CDR3 nucleotides are TGTGCCAGCAGTTACTCGAGGGGGACCTCACCCCTCCACTTT. This gives the protein CASSYSRGTSPLHF.

The chain couples TRBV5-1 to TRBJ2-1; 8 nucleotides align to TRBD2. CDR1 SGHRS and CDR2 YFSETQ come from the germline V gene. This CDR3 has 16 amino acids. J lost 0 bases, V lost 0 bases, and 2 bases had no gene match. The DNA for the CDR3 is TGCGCCAGCAGCTTGGCCGGGGGGGTCTCCTACAATGAGCAGTTCTTC. It yields the protein CASSLAGGVSYNEQFF.

The chain joins TRBV7-2 to TRBJ1-2; no reliable D call. Germline V gives CDR1 SGHTA, CDR2 FQGNSA. The CDR3 length is 13 residues. V lost 2 bases and J 8 bases, leaving 12 bases between the germline ends. The CDR3 DNA reads as TGTGCCAGCAGCTTATCCTGGGCAGCCGGCTACACCTTC. Translating gives CASSLSWAAGYTF. The full variable domain, completed using reference TRBV7-2 and TRBJ1-2, is GAGVSQSPSNKVTEKGKDVELRCDPISGHTALYWYRQSLGQGLEFLIYFQGNSAPDKSGLPSDRFSAERTGGSVSTLTIQRTQQEDSAVYLCASSLSWAAGYTFGSGTRLTVV.

The chain carries TRBV6-6 and TRBJ1-4; 8 bases match TRBD1. V shed 3 bases, J shed 4 bases, and the junction held 7 bases outside the gene matches. The CDR3 has 16 amino acids. From germline, CDR1 is MNHNY and CDR2 SVGAGI (reference sequence). CDR3 nucleotide sequence: TGTGCCAGCAGTTATTCAGGGGGCGCGAATAATGAAAAACTGTTTTTT. Translated: CASSYSGGANNEKLFF.

The rearrangement joins TRBV4-2 to TRBJ2-7; TRBD1 might be the D (6 bases). In germline, CDR1 is LGHNA, CDR2 YNFKEQ. The CDR3 length is 17 residues. Deletions cut 3 bases from V and 2 bases from J, with 20 bases between. For the CDR3, the DNA is TGTGCCAGCAGCCAGGCCGGACAGCCAGAAAACCCCTACGAGCAGTACTTC. It is translated as CASSQAGQPENPYEQYF.

This clone has more than one count but fewer than ten. V is TRBV10-3 and J is TRBJ2-1; 11 nucleotides line up with TRBD2. V lost 4 bases to trimming and J lost 6 bases; unmatched junction nucleotides: 2. Germline V gives CDR1 ENHRY, CDR2 SYGVKD. The CDR3 contains 14 residues. The CDR3 nucleotides are TGTGCCATCAGTGTCCTAGCGGGGGGCAATGAGCAGTTCTTC. Translated, it gives CAISVLAGGNEQFF.

The chain joins TRBV2 to TRBJ1-1; unclear D gene. The V and J ends lost 5 bases and 2 bases respectively, with 9 bases between them. CDR3 length: 13 residues. Per the germline V gene, CDR1 is SNHLY and CDR2 is FYNNEI. CDR3 coding DNA: TGTGCCAGCAGTTATACAGATAACACTGAAGCTTTCTTT. As protein: CASSYTDNTEAFF.

The CDR3 here is CASSYRTGSGYEQYF. Here the CDR3 DNA reads TGTGCCAGCAGCTACCGGACAGGGTCCGGCTACGAGCAGTACTTC. The chain has TRBV28 and TRBJ2-7, with 8 bases lining up with TRBD1. Germline assignment: CDR1 MDHEN and CDR2 SYDVKM. This CDR3 region has 15 residues. J gave up 3 bases and V 6 bases, and 10 bases lay outside the gene matches.

This chain connects TRBV5-4 to TRBJ1-2; perhaps TRBD1 as D (5 bases). CDR1 and CDR2 from the germline V gene are SGHNT and YYREEE (reference sequence). The CDR3 is 13 residues long. V was clipped by 3 bases and J by 4 bases, with 10 bases between them. CDR3 coding DNA: TGTGCCAGCAGCTCCGACGGGGGCTATGGCTACACCTTC. The encoded protein is CASSSDGGYGYTF.

This clone came up once. The rearrangement uses TRBV7-2 and TRBJ2-7; TRBD2 aligns across 11 bases. The CDR3 length is 13 residues. With V trimmed by 5 bases and J by 7 bases, 4 bases remained unmatched. Germline V gives CDR1 SGHTA, CDR2 FQGNSA. The CDR3 coding sequence is TGTGCCAGCAGCGCCGGGACTAGCGGTGAGCAGTACTTC. This sequence encodes CASSAGTSGEQYF.

This chain connects TRBV29-1 to TRBJ1-1; the match to TRBD1 covers 7 bases. The germline V gene has CDR1 SQVTM and CDR2 ANQGSEA. This CDR3 contains 14 residues. V gave up 6 bases and J gave up 1 base; unmatched junction bases: 8. The CDR3 region is CSVDSGTANTEAFF. The DNA of the CDR3 is TGCAGCGTAGACTCCGGGACAGCGAACACTGAAGCTTTCTTT.

The chain carries TRBV7-6 and TRBJ1-1; 10 positions match TRBD1. From germline, CDR1 is SGHVS and CDR2 FNYEAQ. The CDR3 covers 14 residues. Unmatched junction bases numbered 4, after V lost 4 bases and J lost 5 bases. The CDR3 DNA is TGTGCCAGCAGCTATGGACAGGGGGAAACTGAAGCTTTCTTT. It is translated as CASSYGQGETEAFF.

In its sample, this clone was seen a few times. This chain connects TRBV19 to TRBJ2-3, with 8 bases fitting TRBD1. CDR3 size: 14 residues. The germline V gene encodes CDR1 LNHDA and CDR2 SQIVND (reference sequence). The trim removed 4 bases at V and 2 bases at J, leaving 2 bases unmatched. CDR3 residues: CASSKDRDTDTQYF. Written as DNA, the CDR3 is TGTGCCAGTAGTAAGGACAGGGACACAGATACGCAGTATTTT.

This clone was picked up a small number of times. The J gene is TRBJ1-5, the V gene TRBV28, with 8 bases lining up with TRBD1. This CDR3 spans 14 amino acids. Germline lookup yields CDR1 MDHEN and CDR2 SYDVKM. The V and J ends lost 7 bases and 2 bases, in that order; junction bases with no gene match: 4. CDR3 residues: CASIPGQGNQPQHF. CDR3 bases: TGTGCCAGCATTCCGGGACAGGGCAATCAGCCCCAGCATTTT.

This clone was picked up a small number of times. V gene TRBV5-1 combines with J gene TRBJ1-1, with unresolved D. Between the trimmed V and J ends, which lost 4 bases and 1 base, there was a span of 11 bases. The germline V gene has CDR1 SGHRS and CDR2 YFSETQ. The CDR3 totals 14 residues. The chain's CDR3 is CASSLNTQNTEAFF. The CDR3 DNA reads TGCGCCAGCAGCCTGAATACACAGAACACTGAAGCTTTCTTT.

This clone was detected once. The chain joins TRBV30 to TRBJ2-1; D is perhaps TRBD2 (5 bases). The CDR3 has 11 residues. Deletions cut 3 bases from V and 9 bases from J, with 9 bases between. Germline CDR1 is GTSNPN and CDR2 is SVGIG (reference sequence). The CDR3 sequence: CAWSGVVEQFF. Here the CDR3 DNA reads TGTGCCTGGAGCGGGGTGGTTGAGCAGTTCTTC.

This clone was detected many times. The chain carries TRBV12-5 and TRBJ1-1, with TRBD1 as a possible D gene (5 bases). The CDR3 loop spans 12 amino acids. The germline gives CDR1 LGHNT, CDR2 FRNRAP. V lost 5 bases, J lost 7 bases, and 11 bases lay in between. CDR3 nucleotides: TGTGCTAGTGGTCCGGAGCAGGGTGAAGCTTTCTTT. Translated: CASGPEQGEAFF.

The J gene is TRBJ2-5, the V gene TRBV4-2; D might be TRBD1 (5 bases). Looked up from germline, CDR1 is LGHNA and CDR2 is YNFKEQ. CDR3 length equals 13 residues. Trimming removed 5 bases at V and 5 bases at J, with 12 bases between. CDR3 residues: CASSRGMSETQYF. The CDR3 DNA reads TGTGCCAGCAGCAGGGGTATGTCTGAGACCCAGTACTTC.

The V and J genes are TRBV18 and TRBJ1-1; 7 bases fit TRBD1. J gave up 3 bases and V 3 bases, and 4 bases lay outside the gene matches. This CDR3 is built from 14 residues. Germline-derived CDR1 and CDR2 are KGHSH and LQKENI. CDR3 protein: CASSPYQGDTEAFF. The CDR3 DNA reads TGTGCCAGCTCACCTTATCAGGGGGACACTGAAGCTTTCTTT.

CDR3 coding DNA: TGTGCCAGCAGTGGGACAGGGGTTTATGGCTACACCTTC. It specifies CASSGTGVYGYTF. The chain links TRBV5-4 to TRBJ1-2; 10 positions match TRBD1. With V trimmed by 5 bases and J by 5 bases, 3 bases remained unmatched. CDR1 is SGHNT and CDR2 is YYREEE in the germline V gene (reference sequence). This CDR3 is 13 amino acids long.

This clone appeared a single time. This sequence joins TRBV11-2 and TRBJ1-1; D call uncertain. The CDR3 spans 14 residues. Trimming left V 3 bases short and J 0 bases short, with 8 bases between. Germline V gene lookup returns CDR1 SGHAT and CDR2 FQNNGV. Written as DNA, the CDR3 is TGTGCCAGCAGCTTCGGCGGAATGAACACTGAAGCTTTCTTT. It specifies CASSFGGMNTEAFF.

The CDR3 region has the DNA TGTGCCAGCAGCTGCCCCAGGGCTGCGGCAGATACGCAGTATTTT. The encoded protein is CASSCPRAAADTQYF. This chain uses TRBV6-8 with TRBJ2-3; maybe TRBD1 (5 bases). The germline CDR1 and CDR2 sequences are MNHGY and SAAAGT. V lost 6 bases and J lost 4, with 17 bases in between. This CDR3 comprises 15 residues.

The rearrangement links TRBV27 to TRBJ2-7; 13 positions match TRBD2. V lost 5 bases to trimming and J lost 3 bases; unmatched junction nucleotides: 4. This CDR3 has 15 amino acids. Germline lookup yields CDR1 MNHEY and CDR2 SMNVEV (reference sequence). CDR3 residues: CASSDGTSGVYEQYF. The CDR3 DNA sequence: TGTGCCAGCAGTGATGGGACTAGCGGGGTCTACGAGCAGTACTTC.

On this clone itself: Other nucleotide sequences from this sample produce the same CDR3. The chain combines TRBV19 with TRBJ2-2; the D is unclear. Germline V CDR1 and CDR2: LNHDA, SQIVND (reference sequence). This CDR3 has 15 residues. V gave up 1 base and J gave up 1 base, with 7 bases separating them. The CDR3 spells CASSIAAGNTGELFF. DNA for the CDR3: TGTGCCAGTAGTATAGCTGCAGGGAACACCGGGGAGCTGTTTTTT.

This chain uses TRBV2 with TRBJ1-5; D not certain. The V gene's germline CDR1 is SNHLY and CDR2 FYNNEI. Trimming removed 3 bases from V and 3 bases from J, with 9 bases in between. This CDR3 is 14 amino acids long. CDR3 protein: CASSDLFLNQPQHF. The CDR3 DNA sequence: TGTGCCAGCAGTGATCTGTTTCTCAATCAGCCCCAGCATTTT.

By proportion, this clone is medium-sized. The J gene is TRBJ1-2, the V gene TRBV5-6, with TRBD1 identical over 9 bases. The CDR3 contains 15 residues. Losses at the gene ends were 0 bases for V and 4 bases for J; bases not matched to a gene: 4. Looked up from germline, CDR1 is SGHDT and CDR2 is YYEEEE. DNA of the CDR3: TGTGCCAGCAGCTTGGTGGGACAGGGAGTCTATGGCTACACCTTC. Residues: CASSLVGQGVYGYTF.

This clone was observed many times. The chain uses TRBV7-9 and TRBJ1-2; 8 positions match TRBD1. Germline values: CDR1 SEHNR, CDR2 FQNEAQ (reference sequence). V dropped 5 bases and J dropped 6; count of bases not matched to a gene: 8. The CDR3 loop spans 14 amino acids. For the CDR3, the DNA is TGTGCCAGCAGCCTAGAGGACAGGGTGGATGGCTACACCTTC. Translated, it gives CASSLEDRVDGYTF.